The clone carrying this TCR beta chain came up a few times. The antigen remains undetermined. The data were obtained in a study of blood T cells in healthy people across ages. Study-wide findings and caveats: Estimates of diversity drawn from one million T cells were considered underestimates.

It was with a sample-barcoded 5' primer and a J-beta primer mix that a second PCR of roughly 6 to 11 cycles was run. Every cDNA molecule carried a tag from a template-switch adaptor bearing 12 random nucleotides. MiXCR was run by TCRdb on the 5' RACE reads, yielding one entry per CDR3 protein. Of 800,000 or so distinct CDR3 sequences detected, about 47% appear once; the ten largest clones hold around 18%. The CDR3 is 16 amino acids. Germline V gene data show CDR1 as SGHAT and CDR2 as FQNNGV. This TCR was sampled from an older man in good health. The chain combines TRBV11-2 with TRBJ2-4, with a tentative D call TRBD1 (6 bases). The DNA matches TRBJ2-7 better at its end, which makes the J call doubtful. The sequenced sample consisted of blood. The CDR3 DNA reads as TGTGCCAGCAGCATACGAGGGGGATGGCCCCTGGACGAGCAGTACTTC. It codes for CASSIRGGWPLDEQYF.